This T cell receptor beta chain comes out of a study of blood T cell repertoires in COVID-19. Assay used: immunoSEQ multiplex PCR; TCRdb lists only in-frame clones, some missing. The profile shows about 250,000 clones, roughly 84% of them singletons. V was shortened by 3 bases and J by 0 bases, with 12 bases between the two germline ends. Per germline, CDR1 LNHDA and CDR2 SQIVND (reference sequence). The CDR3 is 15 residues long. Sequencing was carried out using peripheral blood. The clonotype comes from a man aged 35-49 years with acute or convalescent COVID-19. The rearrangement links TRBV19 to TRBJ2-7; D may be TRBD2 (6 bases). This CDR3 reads CASSIRDGSSYEQYF. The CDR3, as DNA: TGTGCCAGTAGTATCAGGGACGGGAGCTCCTACGAGCAGTACTTC.